This T cell receptor beta chain was found in a study of shared clonotypes between healthy human individuals. Study details: CD4 naive and memory got three plates each, CD8 naive two, CD8 memory one.

DNA at 150 to 250 ng, about 30,000 T cell genomes, went into sorted-subset replicate PCRs. Measured with immunoSEQ multiplex PCR; TCRdb has only the in-frame clones, and not every one. Of about 2.1 million clones in the sample, 85% to 95% were seen once. Broader study findings: Researchers sampled only blood; tissue repertoires likely differ.

Comment on this clone: What it recognizes is unknown.

The naive CD8 fraction comprised CD45RO-negative cells positively selected for CCR7 and excluded terminally differentiated effector memory CD45RA+ cells. Donation came from healthy HIV-negative adults that had no recent acute infections or vaccinations. The material sequenced was naive CD8+ T cells from PBMCs. This receptor was identified in a man aged 18 to 30 in good health. Some clones in this sample may be carry-over from other donors' samples.

CDR3 nucleotide sequence: TGCGCCAGCAGGGAAGGGGACAGTAGCTCCTACGAGCAGTACTTC. This encodes CASREGDSSSYEQYF. The chain combines TRBV5-1 with TRBJ2-7; 7 bases line up with TRBD1. Per the germline V gene, CDR1 is SGHRS and CDR2 is YFSETQ. J was trimmed by 0 bases and V by 5 bases; bases with no gene match: 8. There are 15 residues in the CDR3.